This paragraph reports one TCR beta chain. TCRdb keeps only in-frame clones here, not all; method: immunoSEQ multiplex PCR. The sample lists 75,000 to 95,000 clones; approximately 90% were seen once. The entry originates in a study of blood T cell repertoires in COVID-19. Sample: peripheral blood. This clonotype was obtained from a woman older than 75 with acute or convalescent COVID-19.

In DNA form, the CDR3 reads TGTGCCAGTAGTATCATGACTAGGGCGGACGAGCAGTACTTC. Translated: CASSIMTRADEQYF. The chain uses TRBV19 and TRBJ2-7; D is possibly TRBD2 (6 bases). CDR1 and CDR2 (germline): LNHDA, SQIVND (reference sequence). The CDR3 has 14 residues. Trimming left V 3 bases short and J 5 bases short, with 14 bases between.